A selection of T cell receptor beta chains follows, all from one sample in a study of human T cells and chemical hapten exposure. TCRdb re-called the RACE reads with MiXCR, one entry per CDR3 protein. This table holds roughly 120,000 distinct CDR3 sequences, roughly a tenth found once. The sequences come from whole blood, collected in connection with sensitization to the hapten diphenylcyclopropenone (DPC). The receptors stem from a middle-aged woman with alopecia areata. Some clones in this sample may be carry-over from other donors' samples. Each CDR3 is given with its conserved first and last residue. Each record gives: V gene, D gene, J gene, clone size, CDR3 DNA, CDR3 protein. The D gene is left open where the match is weak. Part of the rows lack a size; the others show once, few, many or a class for expanded clones.

TRBV7-9,.,TRBJ1-2,.,TGTGCCAGCAGCTTAGACTCCCTTGGCTACACCTTC,CASSLDSLGYTF
TRBV23-1,.,TRBJ2-2,few,TGCGCCAGGGGGGAACAAAGGACCGGGGAGCTGTTTTTT,CARGEQRTGELFF
TRBV12-2,.,TRBJ2-1,few,TGTGCAAGTCGCCCTAAGACAGGGTGTGAGCAGTTCTTC,CASRPKTGCEQFF
TRBV4-1,.,TRBJ2-2,many,TGCGCCAGCAGCCTACCAGTCTTGGGAAACGGGGAGCTGTTTTTT,CASSLPVLGNGELFF
TRBV3-1,.,TRBJ2-3,.,TGTGCCAGCAGCCAAAGACGGGCCGTAGGAGATACGCAGTATTTT,CASSQRRAVGDTQYF
TRBV6-5,.,TRBJ2-7,few,TGTGCCAGCAGTTACTCGACAATGTACGAGCAGTACTTC,CASSYSTMYEQYF
TRBV18,TRBD1,TRBJ2-7,few,TGTGCCAGCTCACCCGGGACAGGGGGCTCCTACGAGCAGTACTTC,CASSPGTGGSYEQYF
TRBV30,TRBD2,TRBJ2-3,few,TGTGCCTGTTTCCGGGGGGGTGCCACAGATACGCAGTATTTT,CACFRGGATDTQYF
TRBV19,.,TRBJ1-2,.,TGTGCCAGTAGTACCTCTCGGGGACTCAAAGGCTATGGCTACACCTTC,CASSTSRGLKGYGYTF
TRBV5-4,TRBD1,TRBJ1-2,many,TGTGCCAGCAGCTACCCGGGACAGGGGGCTCTTACCTCTGGCTACACCTTC,CASSYPGQGALTSGYTF
TRBV14,TRBD1,TRBJ1-6,many,TGTGCCAGCAGCCTGAACAGGGGGCTACTATATAATTCACCCCTCCACTTT,CASSLNRGLLYNSPLHF
TRBV7-2,.,TRBJ1-4,few,TGTGCCAGCAGCTTTTCGGGGGCTGAAAAACTGTTTTTT,CASSFSGAEKLFF
TRBV13,.,TRBJ1-4,.,TGTGCCAGCAGCCTCATGGGGGCCGAACTGTTTTTT,CASSLMGAELFF
TRBV3-1,.,TRBJ1-2,few,TGTGCCAGCAGCCAAGACACTTTCTATGGCTACACCTTC,CASSQDTFYGYTF
TRBV29-1,.,TRBJ2-3,many,TGCAGCGTGAATCCGACAGTGACTAGCACAGATACGCAGTATTTT,CSVNPTVTSTDTQYF
TRBV7-9,.,TRBJ2-4,many,TGTGCCAGCAGCTTAGACCCGGGGGCGAAGGACTTC,CASSLDPGAKDF
TRBV11-2,.,TRBJ2-3,few,TGTGCCAGCAGCTTATTCCGGAAAGTTGTGGATACGCAGTATTTT,CASSLFRKVVDTQYF
TRBV28,TRBD2,TRBJ2-5,many,TGTGCCATAGGGAGCGGGGGATCGTACCAAGAGACCCAGTACTTC,CAIGSGGSYQETQYF
TRBV11-2,.,TRBJ2-4,few,TGTGCCAGCAGCTTTAAAGGGTCGGAAAACATTCAGTACTTC,CASSFKGSENIQYF
TRBV18,TRBD1,TRBJ2-4,few,TGTGCCAGCTCACCATCAACGGGACAGTCGGGGCGAAACATTCAGTACTTC,CASSPSTGQSGRNIQYF
TRBV4-3,.,TRBJ2-3,few,TGCGCCAGCAGCCCTGAGGACCTAAGCACAGATACGCAGTATTTT,CASSPEDLSTDTQYF
TRBV7-2,.,TRBJ2-3,many,TGTGCCAGCAGCATCGGTGACACAGATACGCAGTATTTT,CASSIGDTDTQYF
TRBV12-3/TRBV12-4,.,TRBJ2-7,.,TGTGCCAGCAGTTACAGGGAAAGAATGGGGGAGCAGTACTTC,CASSYRERMGEQYF
TRBV20-1,.,TRBJ1-5,.,TGCAGTGCCACAAAACCCCCAAGCCGCAATCAGCCCCAGCATTTT,CSATKPPSRNQPQHF
TRBV3-1,TRBD1,TRBJ1-5,few,TGTGCCAGCAGCCTCGAGGGGGCTCAGCCCCAGCATTTT,CASSLEGAQPQHF
TRBV13,.,TRBJ2-2,few,TGTGCCGGCCATGAGGACGGATTAGGGGGAACCGGGGAGCTGTTTTTT,CAGHEDGLGGTGELFF
TRBV7-8,.,TRBJ2-5,many,TGTGCCAGCAGCTTAGATCCGAGCAACCAAGAGACCCAGTACTTC,CASSLDPSNQETQYF
TRBV30,.,TRBJ1-5,.,TGTGCCTGGAGCTCAGGAGGGGGGACGGGCAATCAGCCCCAGCATTTT,CAWSSGGGTGNQPQHF
TRBV6-5,TRBD2,TRBJ2-3,many,TGTGCCAGCAGACTCACTAGCGGGGGGCCAGATACGCAGTATTTT,CASRLTSGGPDTQYF
TRBV6-2/TRBV6-3,.,TRBJ2-3,.,TGTGCCAGCAGCACCACAGATACGCAGTATTTT,CASSTTDTQYF
TRBV19,.,TRBJ2-6,few,TGTGCCAGTAGTATGAGGGGCAGCTCTGGGGCCAACGTCCTGACTTTC,CASSMRGSSGANVLTF
TRBV3-1,TRBD2,TRBJ2-3,few,TGTGCCAGCAGCCAAGGCCCCTTTACTAGCGGGGGGCAAGGCGGGCAGTATTTT,CASSQGPFTSGGQGGQYF
TRBV5-1,.,TRBJ1-1,.,TGCGCCAGCAGCCGTGAGGGGCAGGGGTTGACTGAAGCTTTCTTT,CASSREGQGLTEAFF
TRBV6-2/TRBV6-3,.,TRBJ1-1,.,TGTGTCAGCAGTAAGGAGGGGATGAACACTGAAGCTTTCTTT,CVSSKEGMNTEAFF
TRBV7-9,TRBD1,TRBJ2-7,medium-sized,TGTGCCAGCCGGGACAGTCTCTCCTACGAGCAGTACTTC,CASRDSLSYEQYF
TRBV18,.,TRBJ2-3,.,TGTGCCAGCGGGGGGCGCGTCACAGATACGCAGTATTTT,CASGGRVTDTQYF
TRBV18,TRBD1,TRBJ2-7,many,TGTGCCAGCTCACCGGGGACAGGCTTCGAGCAGTACTTC,CASSPGTGFEQYF
TRBV7-6,TRBD1,TRBJ2-7,many,TGTGCCAGCAGCTACAGACCGGGACAGGGGGGCGAGCAGTACTTC,CASSYRPGQGGEQYF
TRBV7-9,.,TRBJ1-1,.,TGTGCCAGCAGCTTCCCCACCAGGGACACTGAAGCTTTCTTT,CASSFPTRDTEAFF
TRBV18,TRBD1,TRBJ2-7,many,TGTGCCAGCTCACCCCCGGGACAGGGGTCTCCCTACGAGCAGTACTTC,CASSPPGQGSPYEQYF
TRBV6-2/TRBV6-3,.,TRBJ1-5,many,TGTGCCAGCGATCGTTTTTTCAATAGCAATCAGCCCCAGCATTTT,CASDRFFNSNQPQHF
TRBV4-3,.,TRBJ2-4,many,TGCGCCAGCAGCCAAGATCCCGGGACAAACATTCAGTACTTC,CASSQDPGTNIQYF
TRBV6-2/TRBV6-3,.,TRBJ1-5,many,TGTGCCAGCAGCCAGGGTCCGAATCAGCCCCAGCATTTT,CASSQGPNQPQHF
TRBV9,TRBD1,TRBJ2-1,many,TGTGCCAGCAGCGTAGGGGTGGGACAGGGGGCCTACAATGAGCAGTTCTTC,CASSVGVGQGAYNEQFF